This T cell receptor (beta chain) was recorded in a study of OX40 agonist ivuxolimab in advanced cancers. Sequenced by immunoSEQ multiplex PCR; TCRdb stores in-frame clones only, minus some. The data show around 100,000 clones, around 91% seen once. Germline loops: CDR1 SGHTA, CDR2 FQGNSA. The CDR3 runs 17 residues. Trimming took 4 bases from V and 5 from J; bases not matched to a gene: 13. Material: CD4+ or CD8+ T cells sorted from blood, obtained in a trial of the OX40 agonist ivuxolimab. The J gene is TRBJ2-1, the V gene TRBV7-2; 8 bases are a match to TRBD2. This clonotype originated in an adult with an advanced solid tumor such as melanoma, head and neck, liver or kidney cancer. The CDR3 nucleotides read TGTGCCAGCAGCTCCCAATCTAGCGGGTGGGTCAACAATGAGCAGTTCTTC. Translated: CASSSQSSGWVNNEQFF.